A selection of T cell receptor beta chains follows, all from one sample in a study of CD8+CD57+ T cells in acquired aplastic anemia. TCRdb re-called the reads with MiXCR, one entry per CDR3 protein. The profile shows approximately 200,000 distinct CDR3 sequences, 40% to 60% of them singletons. Sequencing input: sorted CD4+, CD8+, or CD8+CD57+ T cells (not recorded which) from PBMCs. The receptors here all came from a human donor with aplastic anemia. CDR3s leave out the opening cysteine and the closing phenylalanine or tryptophan. Each record gives: J gene, D gene, clone size, V gene, CDR3 protein. A D gene is named only where the DNA matches it firmly. Not all rows give a size; the values are once, few, many and, for expanded clones, a class.

J: TRBJ1-6
D: .
size: .
V: TRBV20-1
CDR3: SAPAPGAGSSYNSPLH

J: TRBJ2-6
D: .
size: .
V: TRBV2
CDR3: ASSVWRSGANVLT

J: TRBJ2-7
D: TRBD1
size: many
V: TRBV6-1
CDR3: ASSERDRSYEQY

J: TRBJ2-5
D: .
size: .
V: TRBV29-1
CDR3: SVELGGRGETQY

J: TRBJ1-3
D: .
size: .
V: TRBV9
CDR3: ASSVEGGGASGNTIY

J: TRBJ2-2
D: .
size: medium-sized
V: TRBV7-3
CDR3: ASSLTTDLPGELF

J: TRBJ1-6
D: .
size: many
V: TRBV6-2/TRBV6-3
CDR3: ASSLNSPLH

J: TRBJ1-1
D: .
size: many
V: TRBV6-5
CDR3: ASSQTPWVDTEAF

J: TRBJ1-2
D: TRBD1
size: .
V: TRBV24-1
CDR3: ATSQGGYYGYT

J: TRBJ2-5
D: .
size: .
V: TRBV5-5
CDR3: ASSIQGGETQY

J: TRBJ1-1
D: .
size: many
V: TRBV7-8
CDR3: ASVSYLGSTEAF

J: TRBJ1-6
D: TRBD1
size: many
V: TRBV19
CDR3: ASSWDSNYNSPLH

J: TRBJ1-4
D: TRBD1
size: once
V: TRBV6-1
CDR3: ASRGQGPNEKLF

J: TRBJ1-2
D: TRBD1
size: .
V: TRBV7-6
CDR3: ASSHLFRDRINGYT

J: TRBJ2-7
D: TRBD1
size: .
V: TRBV10-3
CDR3: AIRTTGGYEQY

J: TRBJ2-1
D: .
size: .
V: TRBV20-1
CDR3: SARTNNEQF

J: TRBJ2-7
D: TRBD1
size: .
V: TRBV7-2
CDR3: ASSQGPQPPGQGRPEQY

J: TRBJ2-3
D: .
size: many
V: TRBV19
CDR3: ASSGLQDTQY

J: TRBJ2-7
D: .
size: many
V: TRBV4-1
CDR3: ASSHERGFYEQY

J: TRBJ2-5
D: .
size: once
V: TRBV2
CDR3: ASRESVGDGETQY